The rows below give T cell receptor beta chains drawn from one sample of a study of regulatory T cells in long-lasting Graves disease. TCRdb reanalysed the multiplex PCR reads using MiXCR and keeps one entry per CDR3 protein. The repertoire holds roughly 410,000 distinct CDR3 sequences, with 15% as singletons. The data also belong to a second study, concerning T cells in Graves' hyperthyroidism and ophthalmopathy.

Specimen: peripheral blood mononuclear cells (PBMCs), collected at new diagnosis, from a patient treated with antithyroid drugs. These receptors were taken from a woman aged 40 to 50 with Graves disease. CDR3s include the opening cysteine and the closing phenylalanine or tryptophan. Each record gives: V gene, D gene, clone size, J gene, CDR3 protein, CDR3 DNA. A D gene is named only where the DNA matches it firmly. Clone size is not always given. Where it is, it says once, few, many or a class for expanded clones.

V gene: TRBV25-1; D gene: -; clone size: few; J gene: TRBJ1-4; CDR3 protein: CASSGAGTSTNEKLFF; CDR3 DNA: TGTGCCAGCAGTGGCGCCGGGACATCAACTAATGAAAAACTGTTTTTT
V gene: TRBV6-1; D gene: TRBD2; clone size: few; J gene: TRBJ2-1; CDR3 protein: CASRALAGHNEQFF; CDR3 DNA: TGTGCCAGCAGGGCACTAGCGGGCCACAATGAGCAGTTCTTC
V gene: TRBV30; D gene: -; clone size: many; J gene: TRBJ1-1; CDR3 protein: CAWSNGRRTEAFF; CDR3 DNA: TGTGCCTGGAGTAACGGACGGCGGACTGAAGCTTTCTTT
V gene: TRBV9; D gene: -; clone size: few; J gene: TRBJ1-2; CDR3 protein: CASSVAETFPGYTF; CDR3 DNA: TGTGCCAGCAGCGTAGCTGAAACTTTCCCTGGCTACACCTTC
V gene: TRBV6-1; D gene: TRBD1; clone size: few; J gene: TRBJ1-5; CDR3 protein: CASSEGQGFGQPQHF; CDR3 DNA: TGTGCCAGCAGTGAAGGACAGGGGTTTGGTCAGCCCCAGCATTTT
V gene: TRBV11-3; D gene: -; clone size: many; J gene: TRBJ2-2; CDR3 protein: CASSIYRAPGELFF; CDR3 DNA: TGTGCCAGCAGCATATACAGGGCCCCCGGGGAGCTGTTTTTT
V gene: TRBV12-3/TRBV12-4; D gene: TRBD2; clone size: -; J gene: TRBJ2-1; CDR3 protein: CASSFSGLAGYNEQFF; CDR3 DNA: TGTGCCAGCAGTTTCTCGGGACTAGCGGGTTACAATGAGCAGTTCTTC
V gene: TRBV7-2; D gene: TRBD2; clone size: many; J gene: TRBJ2-3; CDR3 protein: CASSKRTSGTSDTQYF; CDR3 DNA: TGTGCCAGCAGCAAGAGGACTAGCGGGACCTCAGATACGCAGTATTTT
V gene: TRBV11-3; D gene: -; clone size: -; J gene: TRBJ2-1; CDR3 protein: CASRRGKEQFF; CDR3 DNA: TGTGCCAGCCGTAGGGGAAAGGAGCAGTTCTTC
V gene: TRBV7-9; D gene: -; clone size: many; J gene: TRBJ2-2; CDR3 protein: CASSPGASNTGELFF; CDR3 DNA: TGTGCCAGCAGCCCCGGGGCCTCGAACACCGGGGAGCTGTTTTTT
V gene: TRBV7-7; D gene: TRBD2; clone size: few; J gene: TRBJ2-7; CDR3 protein: CASSPEASGRADNVHEQYF; CDR3 DNA: TGTGCTAGCAGCCCAGAGGCTAGCGGGAGGGCCGATAATGTACACGAGCAGTACTTC
V gene: TRBV4-3; D gene: TRBD2; clone size: few; J gene: TRBJ2-3; CDR3 protein: CASSQAAGVGDTQYF; CDR3 DNA: TGCGCCAGCAGCCAAGCAGCGGGAGTGGGAGATACGCAGTATTTT
V gene: TRBV11-2; D gene: TRBD1; clone size: many; J gene: TRBJ1-1; CDR3 protein: CASSSHRGRDTEAFF; CDR3 DNA: TGTGCCAGCAGCTCGCACAGGGGCAGGGACACTGAAGCTTTCTTT
V gene: TRBV4-1; D gene: -; clone size: few; J gene: TRBJ1-1; CDR3 protein: CASSQAIRQDEYTEAFF; CDR3 DNA: TGCGCCAGCAGCCAAGCTATCAGACAGGACGAATACACTGAAGCTTTCTTT
V gene: TRBV20-1; D gene: TRBD2; clone size: many; J gene: TRBJ2-5; CDR3 protein: CSAREREGGETQYF; CDR3 DNA: TGCAGTGCTAGAGAACGGGAGGGCGGGGAGACCCAGTACTTC
V gene: TRBV29-1; D gene: -; clone size: many; J gene: TRBJ2-7; CDR3 protein: CSVEGQGNEQYF; CDR3 DNA: TGCAGCGTTGAAGGCCAGGGAAACGAGCAGTACTTC
V gene: TRBV10-3; D gene: -; clone size: -; J gene: TRBJ2-1; CDR3 protein: CAISGEPYNEQFF; CDR3 DNA: TGTGCCATCAGTGGGGAGCCCTACAATGAGCAGTTCTTC
V gene: TRBV9; D gene: -; clone size: many; J gene: TRBJ2-1; CDR3 protein: CASSVGALEQFF; CDR3 DNA: TGTGCCAGCAGCGTAGGGGCCCTTGAGCAGTTCTTC
V gene: TRBV19; D gene: -; clone size: -; J gene: TRBJ1-5; CDR3 protein: CASSPTGNSNQPQHF; CDR3 DNA: TGTGCCAGTAGTCCCACAGGGAATAGCAATCAGCCCCAGCATTTT
V gene: TRBV9; D gene: -; clone size: many; J gene: TRBJ2-1; CDR3 protein: CASSVGPGISNEQFF; CDR3 DNA: TGTGCCAGCAGCGTAGGCCCCGGTATTTCCAATGAGCAGTTCTTC
V gene: TRBV10-2; D gene: TRBD2; clone size: many; J gene: TRBJ2-7; CDR3 protein: CASSPSGTRRSEQYF; CDR3 DNA: TGCGCCAGCAGCCCCTCCGGGACTAGGCGCAGCGAGCAGTACTTC
V gene: TRBV11-3; D gene: -; clone size: many; J gene: TRBJ2-3; CDR3 protein: CASSLEPSTDTQYF; CDR3 DNA: TGTGCCAGCAGCTTGGAGCCTAGCACAGATACGCAGTATTTT
V gene: TRBV2; D gene: -; clone size: -; J gene: TRBJ2-1; CDR3 protein: CASSPRTTSSYNEQFF; CDR3 DNA: TGTGCCAGCAGCCCAAGGACTACCAGCTCCTACAATGAGCAGTTCTTC
V gene: TRBV18; D gene: TRBD2; clone size: -; J gene: TRBJ2-1; CDR3 protein: CASSPRTSGPSVDEQFF; CDR3 DNA: TGTGCCAGCTCACCACGGACTAGCGGGCCCAGCGTCGATGAGCAGTTCTTC
V gene: TRBV11-3; D gene: TRBD1; clone size: many; J gene: TRBJ2-1; CDR3 protein: CASSLAPGTGVYEQFF; CDR3 DNA: TGTGCCAGCAGCTTAGCCCCCGGGACAGGGGTGTATGAGCAGTTCTTC
V gene: TRBV28; D gene: -; clone size: many; J gene: TRBJ1-5; CDR3 protein: CASNWGGANQPQHF; CDR3 DNA: TGTGCCAGCAATTGGGGAGGGGCCAATCAGCCCCAGCATTTT
V gene: TRBV6-1; D gene: -; clone size: -; J gene: TRBJ2-1; CDR3 protein: CATSSGREQFF; CDR3 DNA: TGTGCCACCTCCAGCGGGCGTGAGCAGTTCTTC